These T cell receptor beta chains were read from a single sample in a study of technical replicates of blood from a few donors. TCRdb's table, derived via immunoSEQ multiplex PCR, lists solely in-frame clones and lacks some. The profile shows around 80,000 clones, approximately 90% of them singletons. The sample comprised T cells isolated from PBMCs. The origin of the receptors is a human donor in good health. Both conserved end residues are part of each CDR3. The D gene is left open where the match is weak. Only some rows state a clone size, as once, few, many or a class for expanded clones.

j_call v_call d_call clone_size cdr3_nt cdr3_aa
TRBJ1-4 TRBV7-9 TRBD1 - TGTGCCAGCAGCCTCCGGGACAGCCATAATGAAAAACTGTTTTTT CASSLRDSHNEKLFF
TRBJ2-3 TRBV6-5 - - TGTGCCAGCAGTTACGAACGGACCAGCGGGCATACGCAGTATTTT CASSYERTSGHTQYF
TRBJ2-7 TRBV28 TRBD2 - TGTGCCAGCCTATCCCGGGGCGGGAGCTCCTACGAGCAGTACTTC CASLSRGGSSYEQYF
TRBJ2-7 TRBV14 - once TGTGCCAGCAGCCACGGCAGGGGTTGGCACGAGCAGTACTTC CASSHGRGWHEQYF
TRBJ2-1 TRBV10-1 TRBD2 - TGCGCCAGCAGTGAGCAACTAGCGGGAGGGCCCAGCTCCTACAATGAGCAGTTCTTC CASSEQLAGGPSSYNEQFF
TRBJ1-3 TRBV10-2 - - TGCGCCAGCAGCGAGGAGCGCACCATATATTTT CASSEERTIYF
TRBJ1-2 TRBV2 - - TGTGCCAGCAGTGAAATGTCCAGGCAGGGCGGCTACACCTTC CASSEMSRQGGYTF
TRBJ1-1 TRBV6-6 TRBD1 - TGTGCCAGCAGGCGGGACAGGGAGGCTGAAGCTTTCTTT CASRRDREAEAFF
TRBJ1-1 TRBV5-1 - - TGCGCCAGCAGCTCCGCGGGGTCGGGAGGGACTGAAGCTTTCTTT CASSSAGSGGTEAFF
TRBJ2-7 TRBV18 TRBD2 once TGTGCCAGCTCACCGGGGACTAGCGGGATTTCCTACGAGCAGTACTTC CASSPGTSGISYEQYF
TRBJ1-2 TRBV7-9 - - TGTGCCAGCAGCTTAGAACAGGGTATCTATGGCTACACCTTC CASSLEQGIYGYTF
TRBJ2-2 TRBV7-2 - - TGTGCCAGCAGCCCCAGAGGCGGGGGCAACACCGGGGAGCTGTTTTTT CASSPRGGGNTGELFF
TRBJ1-3 TRBV5-4 - - TGTGCCAGCAGCTTACAGGGCTCTGGAAACACCATATATTTT CASSLQGSGNTIYF
TRBJ1-5 TRBV5-5 TRBD1 - TGTGCCAGCAGCTTGGCGGGACAGACGAATCAGCCCCAGCATTTT CASSLAGQTNQPQHF
TRBJ1-1 TRBV19 TRBD1 - TGTGCCAGTAGTATTCTACCTCGACAGGGAAACACTGAAGCTTTCTTT CASSILPRQGNTEAFF
TRBJ2-7 TRBV7-2 TRBD1 - TGTGCCAGCAGCCTGTTCGGGACAGGTGATTCAGAGCAGTACTTC CASSLFGTGDSEQYF
TRBJ1-3 TRBV5-1 - - TGCGCCAGCAGCTTGGGGACAAACTCTGGAAACACCATATATTTT CASSLGTNSGNTIYF
TRBJ2-5 TRBV29-1 TRBD2 - TGCAGCGCCCGCACGGGAGGGTCCCAAGAGACCCAGTACTTC CSARTGGSQETQYF
TRBJ2-1 TRBV27 TRBD1 - TGTGCCAGCAGTTACCACAGGGGCAGTGGGGTTAACAATGAGCAGTTCTTC CASSYHRGSGVNNEQFF
TRBJ2-7 TRBV6-5 TRBD1 - TGTGCCAGCAGTCTTCAGGGGGCCCCAACCTACGAGCAGTACTTC CASSLQGAPTYEQYF
TRBJ1-3 TRBV29-1 - - TGCAGCGTGGTGACAGAAGGAAACACCATATATTTT CSVVTEGNTIYF
TRBJ2-3 TRBV6-1 - - TGTGCCAGCAGCGAAGGGGGCGGGGCAGATACGCAGTATTTT CASSEGGGADTQYF
TRBJ1-5 TRBV5-1 - once TGCGCCAGCAGCCGGGGGGACAATCAGCCCCAGCATTTT CASSRGDNQPQHF
TRBJ1-4 TRBV9 - - TGTGCCAGCAGCCAGAGAGCAGGGGTTTATGAAAAACTGTTTTTT CASSQRAGVYEKLFF
TRBJ2-5 TRBV27 - - TGTGCCAGCAGTCCCCGGGGTTTGACCCAGTACTTC CASSPRGLTQYF
TRBJ1-5 TRBV2 TRBD1 - TGTGCCAGCAGGGCCGGGGACAGGGATAGCAATCAGCCCCAGCATTTT CASRAGDRDSNQPQHF
TRBJ2-5 TRBV4-1 TRBD1 - TGCGCCAGCAGCCTCTACCCCGGGACAGTCCAAGAGACCCAGTACTTC CASSLYPGTVQETQYF
TRBJ2-5 TRBV27 TRBD2 - TGTGCCAGCAGTTTGAGGCGGGAGGGCCAAGAGACCCAGTACTTC CASSLRREGQETQYF
TRBJ1-3 TRBV5-4 - - TGTGCCAGCAGCCCCGGCGGAGCTGGAAACACCATATATTTT CASSPGGAGNTIYF
TRBJ1-1 TRBV5-1 TRBD1 - TGCGCCAGCAGCATGACAGGGCCGATCGACACTGAAGCTTTCTTT CASSMTGPIDTEAFF
TRBJ2-5 TRBV28 - - TGTGCCAGCAGTGATCCGGGATCGGAGACCCAGTACTTC CASSDPGSETQYF
TRBJ2-1 TRBV2 TRBD2 - TGTGCCAGCAAACTAGCGGGCTACAATGAGCAGTTCTTC CASKLAGYNEQFF
TRBJ2-2 TRBV10-3 TRBD1 - TGTGCCATCCGCCTACAGGGGGCCGGGGAGCTGTTTTTT CAIRLQGAGELFF
TRBJ1-5 TRBV30 - - TGTGCCTGGAGTGTACTGGGGGGGCGCTTGGATCAGCCCCAGCATTTT CAWSVLGGRLDQPQHF
TRBJ2-5 TRBV5-6 - - TGTGCCAGCACGATCTCAAAACAGAGCCAAGAGACCCAGTACTTC CASTISKQSQETQYF
TRBJ1-2 TRBV2 TRBD1 - TGTGCCAGCAGGAGGGACAGTAACTATGGCTACACCTTC CASRRDSNYGYTF
TRBJ2-4 TRBV5-4 TRBD2 - TGTGCCAGCAGCTGGGAGCGGGGGGGACCCAAAAACATTCAGTACTTC CASSWERGGPKNIQYF
TRBJ1-3 TRBV5-1 - - TGCGCCAGCAGCTTGGACAAAACCAACACCATATATTTT CASSLDKTNTIYF
TRBJ2-2 TRBV11-2 - - TGTGCCAGCAGCTTAACAGGGACCGCCGGGGAGCTGTTTTTT CASSLTGTAGELFF
TRBJ1-1 TRBV19 - - TGTGCCAGTAAGGGGGTCAGGACTGAAGCTTTCTTT CASKGVRTEAFF
TRBJ1-2 TRBV29-1 TRBD1 - TGCAGCGTTGAGAACCCGGGACAGCTAGAATATGGCTACACCTTC CSVENPGQLEYGYTF
TRBJ2-7 TRBV2 - once TGTGCCAGCGGGACGGGGGCCTACGAGCAGTACTTC CASGTGAYEQYF
TRBJ2-7 TRBV11-2 - - TGTGCCAGCAGCTCGGGGGTCTGGGAGCAGTACTTC CASSSGVWEQYF
TRBJ2-5 TRBV11-2 - - TGTGCCAGCAGCTTAGATGGGCCAGCGGAAGAGACCCAGTACTTC CASSLDGPAEETQYF
TRBJ2-2 TRBV10-3 TRBD2 - TGTGCCATCAGGGGGACTAGCTTGCGTGGGAACACCGGGGAGCTGTTTTTT CAIRGTSLRGNTGELFF
TRBJ2-3 TRBV14 TRBD1 - TGTGCCAGCAGCCAAGTAACAGGGGCCACAGATACGCAGTATTTT CASSQVTGATDTQYF
TRBJ1-2 TRBV27 - few TGTGCCAGCAGTCCCTACCCTAATAATGGCTACACCTTC CASSPYPNNGYTF
TRBJ2-5 TRBV9 TRBD1 - TGTGCCAGCAGCCCAGGGGGCGGGGCAGGAGAGACCCAGTACTTC CASSPGGGAGETQYF